The rows below give T cell receptor beta chains drawn from one sample of a study of PD-1 blockade in classical Hodgkin lymphoma. Generated by immunoSEQ multiplex PCR, the TCRdb table keeps only in-frame clones and is missing some. The sample contains fewer than 35,000 clones, about 88% of which appear only once. The sequencing here drew on CD4+ T cells from blood, taken before the fourth cycle of nivolumab. These receptor sequences come from a human donor with classical Hodgkin lymphoma. CDR3s leave out the opening cysteine and the closing phenylalanine or tryptophan. Each record gives: clone size, V gene, J gene, CDR3 protein. Size is stated for part of the rows, as once, few or many counts, or as a class when the clone is expanded.

size: .; V: TRBV10-3; J: TRBJ2-1; CDR3: AISEGDGRSYNEQF
size: .; V: TRBV27; J: TRBJ1-5; CDR3: ASSLRTGGQPQH
size: .; V: TRBV7-8; J: TRBJ2-5; CDR3: ASRPHRGGETQY
size: .; V: TRBV7-8; J: TRBJ2-1; CDR3: ASTIQGDPNNEQF
size: few; V: TRBV5-6; J: TRBJ1-3; CDR3: ASSFLGGLTGNTIY
size: .; V: TRBV29-1; J: TRBJ2-5; CDR3: SAGHLETQY
size: .; V: TRBV5-1; J: TRBJ2-1; CDR3: ASSPDRVYNEQF
size: .; V: TRBV18; J: TRBJ2-7; CDR3: ASSTVRGRYEQY
size: .; V: TRBV19; J: TRBJ2-1; CDR3: ASRQLSGGANEQF
size: .; V: TRBV10-3; J: TRBJ1-1; CDR3: AIREGQGKNTEAF
size: .; V: TRBV9; J: TRBJ2-5; CDR3: ASSVDGRGGTETQY
size: .; V: TRBV27; J: TRBJ2-7; CDR3: ASSPRFNGYEQY
size: once; V: TRBV30; J: TRBJ1-4; CDR3: AWRGQPNEKLF
size: .; V: TRBV25-1; J: TRBJ2-5; CDR3: ASRSGTGDQETQY
size: .; V: TRBV19; J: TRBJ1-5; CDR3: ASSPQGVRGGNQPQH
size: few; V: TRBV30; J: TRBJ1-2; CDR3: AWSVTPRGGYT
size: .; V: TRBV28; J: TRBJ1-5; CDR3: ASSFQASRDVQPQH
size: .; V: TRBV27; J: TRBJ2-3; CDR3: ASKPGLATDTQY
size: .; V: TRBV10-3; J: TRBJ2-7; CDR3: AISEDPTGAGYEQY
size: .; V: TRBV11-2; J: TRBJ1-1; CDR3: ASSLVEGSEAF